This TCR beta chain emerged from a study of response to subunit inactivated influenza vaccine (dated 2018 in TCRdb). For the wider study: To follow how T cells responded to a trivalent subunit inactivated influenza vaccine, the researchers relied on deep quantitative profiling of the T cell receptor repertoire.

There are many counts of this clonotype. Its antigen is currently not known. It has no much larger one-base neighbor in the sample; base qualities were not kept. Preparation of the library involved RT-PCR. Instrument used: Illumina HiSeq 2500. Using fastp at Q25 and MiXCR, TCRdb reprocessed the public reads and kept productive beta chains. CDR3 protein sequences are deduplicated, and each keeps its most common genes and DNA. Present in this sample are approximately 700,000 distinct CDR3 sequences, about 15% of which were seen just once. Around 7% of the sample is held by the ten biggest clonotypes. What the research found in general, with its limitations: It was suggested by the authors that each seasonal influenza vaccination may recruit only a limited number of new T cells.

Sequences were derived from PBMCs from blood, sampled 14 to 15 days before vaccination. This clonotype was sampled from a man between 45 and 60 years old who received an inactivated influenza vaccine. Donor details come from another sample of the same person, matched by shared clones.

CDR3 protein: CASSMGQGRTQYF. The DNA sequence is given as TGTGCCAGCAGTATGGGACAGGGGAGGACCCAGTACTTC. The rearrangement joined TRBV12-3 or TRBV12-4 to TRBJ2-5; 10 junctional bases match TRBD1. The CDR3 measures 13 amino acids from cysteine to phenylalanine. Solely the CDR3 DNA is kept, with 39 bases framed from the first base. Germline trimming: 5 bases from V, 7 bases from J; junction bases outside gene matches: 4.